This T cell receptor beta chain came from a study of T cell responses to AZD1222 COVID-19 vaccine. The study's findings and limits: An increase in Spike-specific TCR breadth and depth was observed after two AZD1222 doses. Across the whole spike, CD4 TCRs peaked at regions 160-218 and 743-854. Donors were largely white British and mainly female; clonal diversity was possibly underestimated. Unmutated regions of variants are reportedly targeted by nearly half of spike-specific TCRs.

Remarks on this clone: Its antigen is currently unknown.

This CDR3 is 18 amino acids long. Germline CDR1 and CDR2: SGHTS and YDEGEE. V dropped 3 bases and J dropped 4; count of bases not matched to a gene: 12. Generated by immunoSEQ multiplex PCR, the TCRdb table keeps only in-frame clones and is missing some. The sample includes approximately 81,000 clones, about 89% of them seen just once. Here the sequenced sample was peripheral blood, taken on day 0 of MenACWY control vaccination. This TCR derives from an adult in good health. The chain employs TRBV5-8 and TRBJ2-1; 11 bases align to TRBD2. For the CDR3, the DNA is TGTGCCAGCAGCTCGACCCTACGGGGGACTAGCGGATACAATGAGCAGTTCTTC. This encodes CASSSTLRGTSGYNEQFF.